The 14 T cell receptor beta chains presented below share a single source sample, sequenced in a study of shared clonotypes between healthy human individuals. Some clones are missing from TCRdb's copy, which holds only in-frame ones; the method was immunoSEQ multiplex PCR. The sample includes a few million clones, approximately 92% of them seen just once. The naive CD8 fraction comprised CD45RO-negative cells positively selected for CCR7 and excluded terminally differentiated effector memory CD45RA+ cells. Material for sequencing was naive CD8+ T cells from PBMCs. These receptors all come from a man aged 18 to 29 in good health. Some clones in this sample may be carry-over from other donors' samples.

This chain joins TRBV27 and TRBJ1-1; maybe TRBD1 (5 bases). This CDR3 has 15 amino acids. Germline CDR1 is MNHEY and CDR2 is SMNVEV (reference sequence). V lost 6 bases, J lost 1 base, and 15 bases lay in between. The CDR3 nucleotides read TGTGCCAGCAGGGGGACCCCGAGGGGGAACACTGAAGCTTTCTTT. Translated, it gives CASRGTPRGNTEAFF.

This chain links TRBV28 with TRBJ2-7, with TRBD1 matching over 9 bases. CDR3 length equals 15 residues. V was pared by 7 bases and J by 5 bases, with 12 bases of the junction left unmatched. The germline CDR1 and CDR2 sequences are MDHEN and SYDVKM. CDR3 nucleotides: TGTGCCAGCACCATACTGGTGGGACAGGGCCACGAGCAGTACTTC. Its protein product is CASTILVGQGHEQYF.

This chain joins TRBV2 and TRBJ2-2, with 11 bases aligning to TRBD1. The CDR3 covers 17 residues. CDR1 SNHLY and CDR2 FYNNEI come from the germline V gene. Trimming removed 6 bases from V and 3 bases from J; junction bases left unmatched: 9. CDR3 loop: CASRTGQGEFDTGELFF. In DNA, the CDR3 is TGTGCCAGCAGAACGGGACAGGGGGAGTTCGACACCGGGGAGCTGTTTTTT.

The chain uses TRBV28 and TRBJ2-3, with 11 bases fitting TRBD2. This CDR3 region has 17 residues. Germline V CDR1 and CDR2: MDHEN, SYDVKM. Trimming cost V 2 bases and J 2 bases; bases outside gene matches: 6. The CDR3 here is CASSLMGLAEFTDTQYF. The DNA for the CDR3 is TGTGCCAGCAGTTTAATGGGACTAGCGGAATTCACAGATACGCAGTATTTT.

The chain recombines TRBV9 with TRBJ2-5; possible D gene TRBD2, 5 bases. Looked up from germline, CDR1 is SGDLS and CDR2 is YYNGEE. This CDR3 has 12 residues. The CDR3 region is CGIHGGQRTQYF. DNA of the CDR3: TGTGGCATCCACGGAGGTCAACGGACCCAGTACTTC.

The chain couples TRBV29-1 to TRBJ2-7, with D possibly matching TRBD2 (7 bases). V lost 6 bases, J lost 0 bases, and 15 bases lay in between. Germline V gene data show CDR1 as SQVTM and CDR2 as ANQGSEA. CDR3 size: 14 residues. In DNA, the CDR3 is TGCAGCGTCCGAGGGGGGGACAACTCCTACGAGCAGTACTTC. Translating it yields CSVRGGDNSYEQYF.

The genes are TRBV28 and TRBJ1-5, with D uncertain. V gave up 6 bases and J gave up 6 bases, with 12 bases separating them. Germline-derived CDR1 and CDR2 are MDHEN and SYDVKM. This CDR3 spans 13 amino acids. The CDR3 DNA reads TGTGCCAGCAGCCGGCCGGAGGGTCAGCCCCAGCATTTT. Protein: CASSRPEGQPQHF.

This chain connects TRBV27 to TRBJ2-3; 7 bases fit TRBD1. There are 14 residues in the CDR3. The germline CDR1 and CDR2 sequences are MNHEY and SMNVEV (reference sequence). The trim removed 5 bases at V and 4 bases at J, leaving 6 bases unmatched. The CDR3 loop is CASSDTGVPDTQYF. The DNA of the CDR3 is TGTGCCAGCAGTGACACAGGGGTTCCAGATACGCAGTATTTT.

In DNA form, the CDR3 reads TGTGCCACCAGCACCGTAGAACAACCTTTGCGCTATGGCTACACCTTC. This gives the protein CATSTVEQPLRYGYTF. V is TRBV15 and J is TRBJ1-2; D is unresolved. The CDR3 has 16 amino acids. V was trimmed by 4 bases and J by 4 bases, leaving 19 bases between them. Germline loops: CDR1 LNHNV, CDR2 YYDKDF (reference sequence). Using reference TRBV15 and TRBJ1-2 for the parts outside the CDR3, the full variable domain is DAMVIQNPRYQVTQFGKPVTLSCSQTLNHNVMYWYQQKSSQAPKLLFHYYDKDFNNEADTPDNFQSRRPNTSFCFLDIRSPGLGDTAMYLCATSTVEQPLRYGYTFGSGTRLTVV.

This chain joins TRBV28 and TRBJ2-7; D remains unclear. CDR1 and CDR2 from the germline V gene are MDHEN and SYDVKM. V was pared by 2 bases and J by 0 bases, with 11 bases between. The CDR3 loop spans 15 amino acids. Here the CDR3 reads CASSLRFQLSYEQYF. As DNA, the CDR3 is TGTGCCAGCAGTTTAAGGTTCCAACTCTCCTACGAGCAGTACTTC.

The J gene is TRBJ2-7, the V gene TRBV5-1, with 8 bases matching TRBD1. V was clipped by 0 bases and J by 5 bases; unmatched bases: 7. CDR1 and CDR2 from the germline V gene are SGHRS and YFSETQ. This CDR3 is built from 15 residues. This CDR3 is CASSLERTGPDEQYF. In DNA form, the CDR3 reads TGCGCCAGCAGCTTGGAAAGGACAGGGCCCGACGAGCAGTACTTC.

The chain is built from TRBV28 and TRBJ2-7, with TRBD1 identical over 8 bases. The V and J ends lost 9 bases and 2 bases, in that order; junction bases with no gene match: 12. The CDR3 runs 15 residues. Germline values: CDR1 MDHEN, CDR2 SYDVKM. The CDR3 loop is CASHSRGQTTYEQYF. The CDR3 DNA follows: TGTGCCAGTCACAGCAGGGGGCAGACGACCTACGAGCAGTACTTC.

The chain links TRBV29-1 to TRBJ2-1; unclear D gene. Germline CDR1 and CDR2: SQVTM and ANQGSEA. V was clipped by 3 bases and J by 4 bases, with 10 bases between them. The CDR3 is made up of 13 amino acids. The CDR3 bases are TGCAGCGTTGATCGGTGGCGGTACAATGAGCAGTTCTTC. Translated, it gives CSVDRWRYNEQFF.

CDR3: CARFQTGVNYGYTF. CDR3 coding DNA: TGCGCCAGATTTCAAACAGGGGTAAACTATGGCTACACCTTC. This chain connects TRBV5-1 to TRBJ1-2; TRBD1 matches at 7 bases. The junction had 9 bases not matched to a gene; V was cut back by 8 bases and J by 2 bases. CDR3 length: 14 amino acids. Germline lookup yields CDR1 SGHRS and CDR2 YFSETQ.